This T cell receptor beta chain was captured in a study of CD8+ T cells in alopecia areata. Study information: Patients received oral tofacitinib, 5 to 10 mg twice daily, for moderate-to-severe alopecia areata. General study findings and limits: Tofacitinib significantly lowered scalp clonality and expanded CD8+ clones among the top 100. In scalp and blood, many expanded lesional clones persisted during tofacitinib.

CDR3 size: 11 residues. With 8 bases removed from V and 5 bases from J, the gap between germline ends came to 9 bases. Germline CDR1 reads MNHNY; CDR2 reads SVGAGI (reference sequence). This sample's treatment: oral pan-JAK inhibitor, 5-10 mg twice daily. The researchers isolated CD4+ and CD8+ T cells from PBMCs by sorting. TCR sequencing used cDNA made by reverse transcription of extracted RNA. TCRdb's copy holds only in-frame clones and misses some; the assay was immunoSEQ multiplex PCR. This table holds under 350,000 clones, 58% found once. This clone turned up a few times. Its antigen remains unidentified.

Material: CD4+ T cells sorted from blood, obtained at week 24, from a patient treated with tofacitinib. The rearrangement joins TRBV6-6 to TRBJ1-1, with no clear D. The clonotype comes from a human donor with alopecia areata. The CDR3 DNA reads as TGTGCCAGCGGTGTGAGGACTGAAGCTTTCTTT. It is translated as CASGVRTEAFF.